This entry describes one T cell receptor beta chain. The antigen it recognizes is unknown. It has no much larger one-base neighbor in the sample; base qualities were not kept. TCR CDR3 regions were amplified from genomic DNA by multiplex PCR using the deep immunoSEQ assay. Extracted genomic DNA from each cell subset was spread evenly across all wells of several immunoSEQ 96-well plates, with each plate serving as a replicate. For sorted subsets, each replicate PCR was loaded with 200 to 250 ng genomic DNA, equivalent to some 31,000 T cell genomes. Purified libraries were measured with a Qubit 3.0 fluorometer, size-checked on a Bioanalyzer 2100, and measured again with the KAPA Library Quantification kit. Each immunoSEQ 96-well plate was sequenced on its own single-read 150-cycle Illumina NextSeq 550 flow cell. The authors processed their data as follows. Because the immunoSEQ output held only junctional sequences and lacked quality scores, the filtering could not match the filtering applied to full-length reads. To assign V/J genes and CDR3, sequences were annotated using PyIR, a Python wrapper for IgBLAST v1.9, with IMGT germline references. Reads were filtered out if the reads had weak V/J assignments (E-value above 1e-6), no CDR3, stop codons, out-of-frame junctions, or ambiguous translated residues. V3J clonotypes were defined by identical inferred V gene, J gene, and CDR3 amino acid sequence. The percentage overlap between two repertoires was calculated by dividing the number of shared unique clonotypes by the size of the smaller repertoire. RTK rarefaction, the Chao1 estimator, and Recon v2.1 estimates of unobserved clonotypes were used to assess repertoire richness. OLGA was used to compute generation probabilities for all TCRbeta clonotypes that the gDNA method yielded from a few donors. TCRdb stores this immuneACCESS table with in-frame sequences only. Part of the clones is absent; in the studies checked, under half of the shortfall reflects unresolved V genes, and no reason is known for the rest. Clonal size and the V and J genes are those of that table, whereas D and trimming came from the DNA. A total of approximately 1,000,000 clones appear in this sample, roughly 80% of them only once. The ten largest make up 0.85% to 1% of the sample.

V and J are trimmed by 5 bases and 7 bases, and the gene matches miss 6 bases of the junction. The germline V gene (reference sequence) gives CDR1 as SSHAT and CDR2 as FNYEAQ. Reading from cysteine to phenylalanine, the CDR3 counts 13 amino acids. CDR3 DNA is the only sequence kept; it has 39 bases, read in frame from the first base. The donors were healthy, HIV-negative adults who had no recently reported acute infections or vaccinations. Every donor was a Caucasian adult living in Nashville, Tennessee, USA. Magnetic negative selection was used to enrich CD4+ T cells, after which naive cells were positively selected on CD45RA and the negative fraction became the memory subset. Blood was collected by leukapheresis, and PBMCs were isolated by Ficoll-Histopaque density gradient centrifugation and then cryopreserved in liquid nitrogen vapor phase. Analytical flow cytometry was used to check the purity and quantity of every magnetically sorted T cell population. Each sorted fraction had its genomic DNA isolated and then quantified by UV absorbance on a Nanodrop 2000c.

This sample is part of a study of shared clonotypes between healthy human individuals (dated by TCRdb to about 2020). In the study overall: The cohort comprised two women and a few men aged 18 to 49 years. Leukapheresis yielded between about 0.8 and 8.9 billion PBMCs per donor. Libraries were prepared and TCR repertoires were sequenced by different laboratories using diverse techniques, in order to increase sequencing depth and limit assay-specific biases. For each donor, CD4 naive and CD4 memory were each run on three plates, CD8 naive on two plates, and CD8 memory on one plate. To estimate repertoire size and how much clonotype sharing occurs between individuals, the study deeply sequenced the blood TCR repertoires of about 5 healthy adults.

Broad study findings and their caveats: Naive subsets generally had larger estimated clonotype richness than memory subsets. Based on pairwise subsampling, the degree of clonotype sharing among donors was expected to be affected by sequencing depth. The genetic and exposure-history diversity represented was limited by the small number of donors. Compared with non-shared clonotypes, the clonotypes found in all four sorted-subset donors had higher generation probabilities. Approximately 4.8% of naive CD4, 3.5% of naive CD8, 2.3% of memory CD4, and roughly 0.4% of memory CD8 clonotypes were shared across several donors. Only blood was sampled, and tissue TCR repertoires likely differ from those in blood. Rarefaction of sorted-subset datasets indicated incomplete sequencing despite the large sequencing depth.

Sequencing input: memory CD4+ T cells from PBMCs. This specimen's cell subset or site label, interpreted: CD45RA-negative fraction. The V and J genes are TRBV7-7 and TRBJ2-5, with 8 bases aligning to TRBD1. The sequence was collected from a man in his late teens or twenties in good health. Some clones in this sample may be carry-over from other donors' samples. The CDR3 in this case is CASSRDRGATQYF. The sequence in DNA is TGTGCCAGCAGCAGAGACAGGGGTGCGACCCAGTACTTC. The CDR3, completed at both ends by the reference TRBV7-7 and TRBJ2-5 genes, gives the full variable domain GAGVSQSPRYKVTKRGQDVTLRCDPISSHATLYWYQQALGQGPEFLTYFNYEAQPDKSGLPSDRFSAERPEGSISTLTIQRTEQRDSAMYRCASSRDRGATQYFGPGTRLLVL.